This T cell receptor beta chain was sequenced in a study of shared T cell receptors in the human thymus. Sequenced by immunoSEQ multiplex PCR; TCRdb stores in-frame clones only, minus some. The table includes 540,000 or so clones, around 78% detected once. Germline-derived CDR1 and CDR2 are MDHEN and SYDVKM. The V end lost 6 bases, the J end lost 4 bases, and 18 bases lay between the germline ends. This CDR3 has 15 amino acids. These data were also reused for a study on human thymus T cells. That investigation notes: Samples came from healthy Finnish infants during open corrective cardiac surgery. Thymic material originated from resections removed in the course of corrective heart surgery. Thymic and blood repertoires seemed to favor certain V and J genes. As related research reported, thymic repertoires overlapped highly among unrelated individuals.

Material for sequencing was thymocytes. V gene TRBV28 combines with J gene TRBJ1-2; D remains unclear. The sequence was obtained from a boy under two years old with a congenital heart defect. CDR3 sequence (DNA): TGTGCCAGCAGCCAGCTTATCCGGGGAGGCTATGGCTACACCTTC. Protein: CASSQLIRGGYGYTF.